This paragraph covers one T cell receptor (beta chain) sequence. Trimming cost V 8 bases and J 8 bases; bases outside gene matches: 16. CDR1 and CDR2 (germline): ENHRY, SYGVKD. This CDR3 is 15 amino acids long. The table came from immunoSEQ multiplex PCR; TCRdb's copy has only in-frame clones and leaves some out. The table has 140,000 or so clones, 91% seen once. The data originate from a study of control samples from healthy donors and cancer patients. Sequenced: blood. The rearrangement uses TRBV10-3 and TRBJ1-2, with 8 nucleotides matching TRBD1. This receptor was obtained from a man aged 25 to 40 in good health. The DNA of the CDR3 is TGTGCCATCGGAAGGCAGGGACAGGCCTCGTCGGGCTACACCTTC. It is translated as CAIGRQGQASSGYTF.